This T cell receptor beta chain was identified during a study of shared clonotypes between healthy human individuals. Investigators spread the genomic DNA of each subset evenly over several immunoSEQ plates. Clones were read by immunoSEQ multiplex PCR, and TCRdb kept only the in-frame ones, dropping some. The top ten clones hold 0.37% of a sample with 2 million to 2.5 million clones, approximately 90% of them seen once. The CDR3 spans 13 residues. The sequencing sample was made of naive CD4+ T cells from PBMCs. Subset described: CD45RA+ positively selected. This sequence was found in a man aged 18 to 35 in good health. Some clones in this sample may be carry-over from other donors' samples. The chain links TRBV21-1 to TRBJ2-3; the table gives TRBD2 as D, unverified against the DNA. TRBV21-1 has pseudogene status. The CDR3 sequence: CASSEGCVYTQYF. DNA of the CDR3: TGTGCCAGCAGTGAGGGATGCGTATATACGCAGTATTTT.